The 8 T cell receptor beta chains in this list originate from one sample, sequenced in a study of tumor-infiltrating lymphocytes in localized non-small cell lung cancer. The protocol was immunoSEQ multiplex PCR, while the TCRdb copy is restricted to in-frame clones and leaves out a portion. The data contain about 10,000 clones, around 77% of them seen just once; the ten biggest clones take up approximately 17%. The sequencing sample was made of uninvolved lung tissue not adjacent to the tumor. The receptors come from a human donor with non-small cell lung cancer.

This clone showed up just a few times. V is TRBV2 and J is TRBJ2-5; possible D gene TRBD2, 5 bases. CDR3 length equals 10 residues. V was pared by 7 bases and J by 5 bases, with 5 bases between. Germline V gene lookup returns CDR1 SNHLY and CDR2 FYNNEI. This CDR3 is CASTGETQYF. DNA of the CDR3: TGTGCCAGCACGGGGGAGACCCAGTACTTC.

The gene calls are TRBV7-2 and TRBJ2-1; D assignment may be TRBD1 or TRBD2 (7 bases each). CDR1 is SGHTA, CDR2 FQGNSA, per germline. The CDR3 runs 13 residues. Trimming stripped 2 bases from V and 15 bases from J, with 17 bases between. CDR3 in DNA: TGTGCCAGCAGCTTAAGCAGGGGGGGGGTGGTGTTCTTC. Residues: CASSLSRGGVVFF.

This chain uses TRBV5-1 with TRBJ2-1; D is possibly TRBD1 or TRBD2 (6 bases each). The V gene's germline CDR1 is SGHRS and CDR2 YFSETQ. There are 14 residues in the CDR3. Trimming stripped 8 bases from V and 4 bases from J, with 16 bases between. This CDR3 is CASTGGLNYNEQFF. The CDR3 DNA sequence: TGCGCCAGTACCGGGGGCTTAAATTACAATGAGCAGTTCTTC.

The chain has TRBV4-2 and TRBJ2-7; 8 bases agree with TRBD2. V was clipped by 4 bases and J by 0 bases; unmatched bases: 5. The germline V gene has CDR1 LGHNA and CDR2 YNFKEQ. The CDR3 sequence is 15 residues long. The CDR3 DNA follows: TGTGCCAGCAGCCCCGGGGGGGCGAACTCCTACGAGCAGTACTTC. This codes for CASSPGGANSYEQYF.

There are a few counts of this clone. The V gene is TRBV30, the J gene TRBJ1-1; 9 positions agree with TRBD1. The CDR3 has 13 residues. V shed 4 bases, J shed 4 bases, and the junction held 4 bases outside the gene matches. Germline lookup yields CDR1 GTSNPN and CDR2 SVGIG (reference sequence). CDR3: CAWMTQGATEAFF. The CDR3 region has the DNA TGTGCCTGGATGACACAGGGGGCCACTGAAGCTTTCTTT. Full variable domain (missing parts from reference TRBV30 and TRBJ1-1): SQTIHQWPATLVQPVGSPLSLECTVEGTSNPNLYWYRQAAGRGLQLLFYSVGIGQISSEVPQNLSASRPQDRQFILSSKKLLLSDSGFYLCAWMTQGATEAFFGQGTRLTVV.

The chain is built from TRBV10-3 and TRBJ2-3, with 10 positions matching TRBD2. J gave up 0 bases and V 9 bases, and 3 bases lay outside the gene matches. The V gene's germline CDR1 is ENHRY and CDR2 SYGVKD. The CDR3 contains 14 residues. CDR3 in amino acids: CAIASGGSTDTQYF. The CDR3, as DNA: TGTGCCATAGCTAGCGGGGGAAGCACAGATACGCAGTATTTT.

There are a few counts of this clone. This chain joins TRBV6-1 and TRBJ1-2; the D gene is possibly TRBD1 (5 bases). From germline, CDR1 is MNHNS and CDR2 SASEGT. The CDR3 spans 13 residues. V lost 3 bases and J lost 4, with 9 bases in between. CDR3 DNA sequence: TGTGCCAGCAGTGAGGGACTGATCTATGGCTACACCTTC. It encodes CASSEGLIYGYTF.

DNA of the CDR3: TGTGCCAGTAGTATACCCAGGGAGCCCCAGCATTTT. This encodes CASSIPREPQHF. This chain joins TRBV19 and TRBJ1-5, with D maybe TRBD1 (5 bases). The CDR3 has 12 amino acids. CDR1 and CDR2 (germline): LNHDA, SQIVND (reference sequence). The V end lost 2 bases, the J end lost 8 bases, and 7 bases lay between the germline ends.